This TCR beta chain was found in a study of metastatic and nonmetastatic thyroid tumors. Regarding the study as a whole: Malignant thyroid tumors reportedly exceeded benign nodules significantly in TCR beta diversity, with the difference appearing in blood and tumor.

No patient had received any treatment before thyroid surgery. This clone appeared many times. What it binds is unknown. TCRdb re-called the PCR reads through MiXCR. The sample contains roughly 19,000 clones, over 20% of which appear only once. This sequence originates from a male donor with papillary thyroid cancer or a benign thyroid nodule (not recorded which). Some clones in this sample may be carry-over from other donors' samples. The sample was tumor tissue.

The CDR3 DNA reads as TGTGCCAGCAGCTTAGGGGGTACAAGATACGAGCAGTACTTC. Translating gives CASSLGGTRYEQYF. The V gene is TRBV7-6, the J gene TRBJ2-7, with D uncertain. V shed 1 base and J shed 4 bases, with 11 bases lying between them. This CDR3 is 14 amino acids long. Germline loops: CDR1 SGHVS, CDR2 FNYEAQ.